This T cell receptor (beta chain) was sequenced for a study of tissue T cells after allogeneic stem cell transplantation. V gave up 4 bases and J gave up 4 bases; unmatched junction bases: 2. Germline values: CDR1 KGHPV, CDR2 FQNQEV (reference sequence). The CDR3 extends over 15 amino acids. Worth noting for this clone: Its antigen is still unknown. The germline and genes are mouse ones. The read terminates 1 residue before the CDR3 end, so the remaining end is supplied by the germline J gene.

Study-level results: In patients and mice, blood and spleen missed much of tissue repertoire.

CDR3 sequences, V/J genes, frequencies and template counts came from survey-depth TCRbeta sequencing. Profiled with immunoSEQ multiplex PCR; TCRdb holds only in-frame clones, not every one. Of over 7,000 clones detected, 30% to 35% appear once; the ten largest clones hold more than 2.5%. The time point was: mouse harvest day 14 after allogeneic transplant. Each mouse received 10^7 T-cell-depleted marrow cells plus 10^6 splenic CD5+ T cells by tail vein. B6 (H2b) cells into BALB/c (H2d) mice; tissues taken at day 7 or 14. The receptor was isolated from a female BALB/c mouse given C57BL/6 T cells with graft-versus-host disease after an allogeneic hematopoietic cell transplant. The sample was skin. The rearrangement uses TRBV26 and TRBJ2-2; 11 positions match TRBD2. This chain's CDR3 is CASSPGLGVTGQLYF. Incomplete CDR3 DNA: TGTGCCAGCAGTCCGGGACTGGGGGTCACCGGGCAGCTCTAC.